A selection of T cell receptor beta chains follows, all from one sample in a study of shared clonotypes between healthy human individuals. The data were produced by immunoSEQ multiplex PCR, yet TCRdb's version contains in-frame clones alone and is incomplete. The repertoire holds roughly 450,000 clones, more than 65% seen once, with 10% to 15% in the top ten. The sample taken for sequencing was PBMCs. The receptors were gathered from a woman aged 40-49 years in good health. Some clones in this sample may be carry-over from other donors' samples. Both conserved end residues are part of each CDR3. The order of the fields is D gene, V gene, CDR3 protein. A D gene is named only where the DNA matches it firmly.

d_gene: TRBD2
v_gene: TRBV9
CDR3aa: CASSVTSGSRTGELFF

d_gene: NA
v_gene: TRBV19
CDR3aa: CASSIRSAGNQPQHF

d_gene: TRBD2
v_gene: TRBV7-9
CDR3aa: CASSYGETSGKDTQYF

d_gene: NA
v_gene: TRBV7-9
CDR3aa: CASSGWARGYGYTF

d_gene: NA
v_gene: TRBV7-9
CDR3aa: CASSLRGIGTDTQYF

d_gene: NA
v_gene: TRBV7-9
CDR3aa: CASSKGLEAFF

d_gene: NA
v_gene: TRBV8-2
CDR3aa: CGKSIITQSRANVLTF

d_gene: NA
v_gene: TRBV7-3
CDR3aa: CASSLGYGLRYGYTF

d_gene: NA
v_gene: TRBV4-2
CDR3aa: CASSQVGAGNTGELFF

d_gene: NA
v_gene: TRBV21-1
CDR3aa: CASSKGGAYQETQYF

d_gene: NA
v_gene: TRBV4-2
CDR3aa: CASSQPGWYEQYF

d_gene: NA
v_gene: TRBV6-1
CDR3aa: CASSAGTLSGNTIYF

d_gene: TRBD1
v_gene: TRBV18
CDR3aa: CASSGSSGQGGDTQYF

d_gene: TRBD1
v_gene: TRBV5-5
CDR3aa: CASSLFTGDNQPQHF

d_gene: NA
v_gene: TRBV9
CDR3aa: CASSPDWVTGELFF

d_gene: TRBD1
v_gene: TRBV30
CDR3aa: CAWTAGTEGTDTQYF

d_gene: NA
v_gene: TRBV7-3
CDR3aa: CASSLEGAGANNSPLHF

d_gene: TRBD2
v_gene: TRBV9
CDR3aa: CASSPSGTTDTQYF

d_gene: TRBD2
v_gene: TRBV9
CDR3aa: CASSPSSGPYEQYF